Listed below are T cell receptor beta chains from one sample, sequenced in a study of T cells after posttransplantation cyclophosphamide. Profiled with immunoSEQ multiplex PCR; TCRdb holds only in-frame clones, not every one. The sample holds some 39,000 clones, and no clone turns up only once. The material sequenced was PBMCs. The receptors come from a girl aged 10 to 17 in good health, CMV-negative, and a related stem cell transplant donor. CDR3s include the opening cysteine and the closing phenylalanine or tryptophan. The D gene is left open where the match is weak. A row's size may be missing; if present it is once, few, many or a size class.

>TRBV9|TRBJ1-2|many|TRBD1
TGTGCCAGCACCCCCACAGGGACAGGGGCTAGATATGGCTACACCTTC
CASTPTGTGARYGYTF
>TRBV19|TRBJ1-6|-|-
TGTGCCAGTAATCCAGGGCCCCTCGGAAATAATTCACCCCTCCACTTT
CASNPGPLGNNSPLHF
>TRBV19|TRBJ1-2|many|-
TGTGCCAGTAGTATCAGGCCCGGGGACTATGGCTACACCTTC
CASSIRPGDYGYTF
>TRBV7-9|TRBJ2-3|many|TRBD1
TGTGCCAGCAGCTTACGCACCCCGACAGGGGATGAGGATACGCAGTATTTT
CASSLRTPTGDEDTQYF
>TRBV4-2|TRBJ2-3|-|-
TGTGCCAGCAGCCTCAATCGACAAGATACGCAGTATTTT
CASSLNRQDTQYF
>TRBV30|TRBJ1-2|-|-
TGTGCCTGGAGACCATCGTCAGAATATGGCTACACCTTC
CAWRPSSEYGYTF
>TRBV18|TRBJ2-7|many|TRBD1
TGTGCCAGCTCACCCAGGGGACAGGGCGGCGAGCAGTACTTC
CASSPRGQGGEQYF
>TRBV7-9|TRBJ2-3|few|TRBD2
TGTGCCAGCAGCTTAGGGGCGGGAGGGTTACGCACAGATACGCAGTATTTT
CASSLGAGGLRTDTQYF
>TRBV29-1|TRBJ2-5|few|TRBD2
TGCAGCGTTTTCAGCGGGAGTCGGGACTGGACCCAGTACTTC
CSVFSGSRDWTQYF
>TRBV11-2|TRBJ2-1|few|TRBD2
TGTGCCAGCACCCCCGGCGGGAGACGGTCCTACAATGAGCAGTTCTTC
CASTPGGRRSYNEQFF
>TRBV7-2|TRBJ1-1|many|TRBD1
TGTGCCAGCAGCTCCCTGCATCAGACAGGGGGCACTGAAGCTTTCTTT
CASSSLHQTGGTEAFF
>TRBV29-1|TRBJ2-7|few|TRBD1
TGCAGCGTGGCAGGGGGCCAAACCTACGAGCAGTACTTC
CSVAGGQTYEQYF
>TRBV15|TRBJ2-3|few|TRBD2
TGTGCCACCGGCTCGGCGGGAGGGCCGAGGGATACGCAGTATTTT
CATGSAGGPRDTQYF
>TRBV18|TRBJ1-1|-|TRBD1
TGTGCCAGCTCCCCCGACAGGGCCACTGAAGCTTTCTTT
CASSPDRATEAFF
>TRBV7-8|TRBJ1-2|many|TRBD1
TGTGCCAGCAGTCGTAACCGGGACAGGGGCAACTATGGCTACACCTTC
CASSRNRDRGNYGYTF
>TRBV5-1|TRBJ2-3|many|-
TGCGCCAGCAGCACTGAGGGCAGGGGAGTCTCAGATACGCAGTATTTT
CASSTEGRGVSDTQYF
>TRBV6-4|TRBJ2-3|many|-
TGTGCCAGCAGTGACTCGGTAGAAACAGATACGCAGTATTTT
CASSDSVETDTQYF
>TRBV28|TRBJ2-3|many|TRBD2
TGTGCCAGCAGTACCCTCGGGACTAGCGCCCACACAGATACGCAGTATTTT
CASSTLGTSAHTDTQYF
>TRBV5-1|TRBJ2-5|many|-
TGCGCCAGCAGCTCCCAGGCGGGACAGCAAGAGACCCAGTACTTC
CASSSQAGQQETQYF
>TRBV5-5|TRBJ2-1|-|-
TGTGCCAGCAGCCCGAATCCCCCTTTCCGGGATGAGCAGTTCTTC
CASSPNPPFRDEQFF
>TRBV5-6|TRBJ1-3|many|-
TGTGCCAGCAGCCTCCTTCAGGCGGGAAACACCATATATTTT
CASSLLQAGNTIYF
>TRBV9|TRBJ2-5|-|TRBD2
TGTGCCAGCAGCCCTAGCGGGAGTCGGCAGACCCAGTACTTC
CASSPSGSRQTQYF
>TRBV27|TRBJ2-2|-|-
TGTGCCAGCACAGGGGTCACCGGGGAGCTGTTTTTT
CASTGVTGELFF
>TRBV28|TRBJ2-1|-|TRBD1
TGTGCCAGCAGTCCCGCGGGACAGGTATCCTACAATGAGCAGTTCTTC
CASSPAGQVSYNEQFF
>TRBV7-3|TRBJ2-3|-|TRBD1
TGTGCCAGCAGCCGAACAGGGGGCTCAACAGATACGCAGTATTTT
CASSRTGGSTDTQYF
>TRBV4-1|TRBJ2-2|many|-
TGCGCCAGCAGCCGACCAGGTGGTCCCGGGGAGCTGTTTTTT
CASSRPGGPGELFF
>TRBV5-4|TRBJ2-7|many|TRBD1
TGTGCCAGCAGCATACCAGGGACAGGGGCGCACTACGAGCAGTACTTC
CASSIPGTGAHYEQYF
>TRBV7-9|TRBJ2-1|many|TRBD2
TGTGCCAGCAGCCACATTCTAGCGGGAGTCTCCAATGAGCAGTTCTTC
CASSHILAGVSNEQFF
>TRBV30|TRBJ2-3|few|-
TGTGCCTGGAGTGGCCGAGGGGGACACGGCTTCGATGATACGCAGTATTTT
CAWSGRGGHGFDDTQYF
>TRBV7-9|TRBJ1-2|many|-
TGTGCCAGCAGCCTCCGAGCCTATGGCTACACCTTC
CASSLRAYGYTF
>TRBV5-1|TRBJ2-7|many|-
TGCGCCAGCAGCTTGGCTACAGAAACCTACGAGCAGTACTTC
CASSLATETYEQYF
>TRBV9|TRBJ1-6|many|-
TGTGCCAGCAGCGTAGCAACGACAATCTCCTATAATTCACCCCTCCACTTT
CASSVATTISYNSPLHF
>TRBV6-5|TRBJ2-5|many|-
TGTGCCAGCAGGGGGTCCGGGAGTCGAGCAGAGACCCAGTACTTC
CASRGSGSRAETQYF
>TRBV28|TRBJ2-1|many|TRBD2
TGTGCCAGCAGTTTTTCGCTAGCGGGGTCCAATGAGCAGTTCTTC
CASSFSLAGSNEQFF
>TRBV27|TRBJ1-2|-|-
TGTGCCAGCAGTTTAAGCGGGGGGCCTAACTATGGCTACACCTTC
CASSLSGGPNYGYTF
>TRBV15|TRBJ1-4|many|-
TGTGCCACCAGCAGAGATCTGCAGGGGAGCGAAAAACTGTTTTTT
CATSRDLQGSEKLFF
>TRBV19|TRBJ1-2|many|TRBD1
TGTGCCAGTACGACAGGGGGGGACGGCTACACCTTC
CASTTGGDGYTF
>TRBV29-1|TRBJ2-3|many|-
TGCAGCGTTGAAGATACTAGTAGCCTAAGCTACACAGATACGCAGTATTTT
CSVEDTSSLSYTDTQYF
>TRBV5-6|TRBJ2-1|many|TRBD1
TGTGCCAGCAGCTTTGGGACAGGTTCCTACAATGAGCAGTTCTTC
CASSFGTGSYNEQFF
>TRBV4-1|TRBJ2-3|-|-
TGCGCCAGCAGCCAAGGGGTAGCGACAGATACGCAGTATTTT
CASSQGVATDTQYF
>TRBV9|TRBJ1-2|many|-
TGTGCCAGCAGCGTGACAGGTCGGGGCTACACCTTC
CASSVTGRGYTF
>TRBV5-1|TRBJ1-2|-|-
TGCGCCAGCAGCTCAAACACCGGGAGTAACTATGGCTACACCTTC
CASSSNTGSNYGYTF
>TRBV5-1|TRBJ1-1|many|-
TGCGCCAGCAGCTTAGGAGTACTTGTGGGCACTGAAGCTTTCTTT
CASSLGVLVGTEAFF
>TRBV19|TRBJ1-1|many|-
TGTGCCAGTAGTATACAGAACACTGAAGCTTTCTTT
CASSIQNTEAFF
>TRBV9|TRBJ1-2|many|-
TGTGCCAGCAGCGCCCTCTATGGCTACACCTTC
CASSALYGYTF
>TRBV7-3|TRBJ1-6|few|-
TGTGCCAGCAGCCTCCGAAACAGGCTAGAAAGGAGATCACCCCTCCACTTT
CASSLRNRLERRSPLHF
>TRBV6-5|TRBJ2-5|few|TRBD1
TGTGCCAGCATTCCGGACAGGGGGAGGGAGACCCAGTACTTC
CASIPDRGRETQYF
>TRBV7-2|TRBJ1-5|-|-
TGTGCCAGCAGCTTAGATATGTCGCCCCAGCATTTT
CASSLDMSPQHF
>TRBV28|TRBJ1-5|many|TRBD1
TGTGCCAGCAGTGCGGACAGGGGGAATCAGCCCCAGCATTTT
CASSADRGNQPQHF
>TRBV9|TRBJ1-5|-|-
TGTGCCAGCAGCGCGGGGGGAGGAAATCGGCCCCAGCATTTT
CASSAGGGNRPQHF
>TRBV7-9|TRBJ1-2|many|TRBD1
TGTGCCAGCGCAGCGGCGGGACAGGGCCAAGCTAACTATGGCTACACCTTC
CASAAAGQGQANYGYTF
>TRBV5-1|TRBJ2-1|-|-
TGCGCCAGCAGCTTGGAGTGGAAACAGGAATGGTTCTTC
CASSLEWKQEWFF
>TRBV5-8|TRBJ1-4|-|-
TGTGCCAGCAGCTTCGGGGGGCGGGAAAATGAAAAACTGTTTTTT
CASSFGGRENEKLFF
>TRBV21-1|TRBJ1-1|many|-
TGTGCCAGCAGCAATCCTCCCAGGGTGTGTGAAGCTTTCTTT
CASSNPPRVCEAFF
>TRBV5-6|TRBJ2-7|-|-
TGTGCCAGCAGCTTGGGCCCGAGTCCACACGAGCAGTACTTC
CASSLGPSPHEQYF
>TRBV7-9|TRBJ2-1|many|TRBD1
TGTGCCAGCAGCTTAGAGGGGACAGCCTACAATGAGCAGTTCTTC
CASSLEGTAYNEQFF
>TRBV2|TRBJ2-5|-|TRBD1
TGTGCCAGCAGTGAAGCCCCCCGGACAGGGCGGGAGACCCAGTACTTC
CASSEAPRTGRETQYF
>TRBV10-1|TRBJ2-7|many|-
TGCGCCAGCAGTGAGTTCGGGGGAGAGCAGTACTTC
CASSEFGGEQYF
>TRBV5-5|TRBJ2-4|few|-
TGTGCCACCCCCCGTCCGGATCTACGGGGAAACATTCAGTACTTC
CATPRPDLRGNIQYF
>TRBV19|TRBJ1-5|many|-
TGTGCCAGTAACCCAGGGTGGGCCAATCAGCCCCAGCATTTT
CASNPGWANQPQHF